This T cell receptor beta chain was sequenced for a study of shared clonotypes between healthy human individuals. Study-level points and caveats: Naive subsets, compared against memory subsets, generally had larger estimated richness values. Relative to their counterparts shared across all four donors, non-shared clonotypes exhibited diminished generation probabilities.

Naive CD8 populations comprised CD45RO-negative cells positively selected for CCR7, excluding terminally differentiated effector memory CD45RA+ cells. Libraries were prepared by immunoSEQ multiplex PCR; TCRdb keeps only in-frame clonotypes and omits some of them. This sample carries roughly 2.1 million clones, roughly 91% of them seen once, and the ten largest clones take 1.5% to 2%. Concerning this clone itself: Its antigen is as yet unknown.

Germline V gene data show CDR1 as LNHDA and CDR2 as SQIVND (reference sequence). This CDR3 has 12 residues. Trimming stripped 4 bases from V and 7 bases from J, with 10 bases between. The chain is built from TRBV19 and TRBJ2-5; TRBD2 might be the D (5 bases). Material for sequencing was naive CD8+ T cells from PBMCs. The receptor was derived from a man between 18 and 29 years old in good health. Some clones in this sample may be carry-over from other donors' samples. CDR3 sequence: CASSSLRGTQYF. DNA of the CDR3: TGTGCCAGTAGTAGTTTACGGGGGACCCAGTACTTC.